These T cell receptor beta chains were read from a single sample in a study of cytomegalovirus exposure and HLA in healthy donors. Clones were read by immunoSEQ multiplex PCR, and TCRdb kept only the in-frame ones, dropping some. Among approximately 100,000 clones listed, just under 75% were seen once. Material for sequencing was PBMCs. The receptors derive from a man between 45 and 60 years old in good health and CMV-seropositive. Both conserved end residues are part of each CDR3. Fields, in order: J gene, clone size, V gene, D gene, CDR3 protein, CDR3 DNA. A D gene is named only where the DNA matches it firmly. A row's size may be missing; if present it is once, few, many or a size class.

TRBJ2-1 few TRBV7-3 . CASSSRLGGEFF TGTGCCAGCAGCTCCCGACTGGGTGGCGAGTTCTTC
TRBJ2-1 few TRBV9 TRBD2 CASSVVGGSRVNNEQFF TGTGCCAGCAGCGTAGTAGGCGGGAGTCGGGTAAACAATGAGCAGTTCTTC
TRBJ2-1 . TRBV9 TRBD2 CASMGEGHEQFF TGTGCCAGCATGGGGGAGGGCCATGAGCAGTTCTTC
TRBJ2-3 . TRBV11-2 . CASSLGLGDTQYF TGTGCCAGCAGCTTAGGGCTCGGGGATACGCAGTATTTT
TRBJ2-3 . TRBV5-6 . CASSQDRSDTQYF TGTGCCAGCAGCCAAGACAGGTCAGATACGCAGTATTTT
TRBJ2-3 few TRBV29-1 TRBD2 CSVRPSGADTQYF TGCAGCGTCCGCCCTAGCGGGGCAGATACGCAGTATTTT
TRBJ2-3 once TRBV15 . CATSKYGRDRATDTQYF TGTGCCACCAGCAAGTACGGGAGGGACAGGGCTACAGATACGCAGTATTTT
TRBJ2-5 . TRBV7-9 TRBD2 CASSSTETSEGEETQYF TGTGCCAGCAGCTCCACCGAGACTAGCGAGGGAGAAGAGACCCAGTACTTC
TRBJ2-3 few TRBV5-6 . CASSLPGPTDTQYF TGTGCCAGCAGCTTGCCGGGTCCCACAGATACGCAGTATTTT
TRBJ2-3 . TRBV19 TRBD1 CASSTGQANTDTQYF TGTGCCAGTAGTACCGGACAGGCCAACACAGATACGCAGTATTTT
TRBJ2-7 few TRBV10-3 TRBD1 CAISGGTNRGHDEQYF TGTGCCATCAGCGGAGGGACGAACAGGGGGCACGACGAGCAGTACTTC